This TCR beta chain is drawn from a study of regulatory T cells in long-lasting Graves disease. The sample's time point: newly diagnosed GD, antithyroid drugs for less than 3 months. TCR sequences were obtained from RNA taken from PBMCs. Germline lookup yields CDR1 SGHRS and CDR2 YFSETQ. Germline trimming cut 4 bases from V and 7 bases from J; bases unmatched to any gene: 7. The CDR3 is 14 residues long. Construction of the TCR beta libraries employed iRepertoire HTBI primers in conjunction with Arm-PCR of CDR3 regions. One entry per CDR3 protein, called by TCRdb with MiXCR from the multiplex PCR reads. The sample has under 800,000 distinct CDR3 sequences, about 15% seen once; the top ten hold about 17%. In this sample, this clonotype turned up many times. These data were also filed under a second study, of T cells in Graves' hyperthyroidism and ophthalmopathy. This second study says: First-round RT-PCR of the TCR CDR3 relied on the HTBI primer set. Stable hyperthyroidism and ophthalmopathy were separated using 13 V-J signatures.

The source material was peripheral blood mononuclear cells (PBMCs), sampled at new diagnosis, from a patient treated with antithyroid drugs. The TCR originated in a woman in her thirties with Graves disease. The V gene is TRBV5-1, the J gene TRBJ2-1; 8 nucleotides agree with TRBD1. The CDR3: CASSPDREGNEQFF. CDR3 nucleotide sequence: TGCGCCAGCAGCCCGGACAGGGAAGGGAATGAGCAGTTCTTC.